The 18 T cell receptor beta chains reported below all come from one sample, sequenced in a study of technical replicates of blood from a few donors. Profiling relied on immunoSEQ multiplex PCR, and the TCRdb table lists in-frame clones only, not all of them. This sample has about 90,000 clones, with 94% found just once. The sample taken for sequencing was T cells isolated from PBMCs. The source is a human donor in good health.

The genes are TRBV18 and TRBJ1-5, with D possibly being TRBD1 (5 bases). The germline gives CDR1 KGHSH, CDR2 LQKENI. This CDR3 region has 13 residues. V dropped 3 bases and J dropped 6 bases, with 9 bases sitting between them. CDR3 residues: CASSPVGGQPQHF. CDR3 bases: TGTGCCAGCTCACCGGTCGGGGGTCAGCCCCAGCATTTT.

The chain carries TRBV4-1 and TRBJ2-1; 7 bases align to TRBD2. This CDR3 comprises 16 residues. Germline V CDR1 and CDR2: MGHRA, YSYEKL. The junction had 12 bases not matched to a gene; V was cut back by 4 bases and J by 6 bases. The CDR3 coding sequence is TGCGCCAGCAGCCCCATACTAGCGCCTGCCCTCAATGAGCAGTTCTTC. It encodes CASSPILAPALNEQFF.

J is TRBJ2-1 and V is TRBV15; D is unresolved. The CDR3 extends over 13 amino acids. V shed 2 bases and J shed 9 bases, with 11 bases lying between them. The germline V gene encodes CDR1 LNHNV and CDR2 YYDKDF (reference sequence). This CDR3 reads CATSRTFSGEQFF. In nucleotides, the CDR3 is TGTGCCACCAGCAGAACTTTTAGTGGTGAGCAGTTCTTC.

The chain employs TRBV28 and TRBJ2-7; 10 bases line up with TRBD2. V gave up 7 bases and J gave up 1 base; unmatched junction bases: 7. The CDR3 runs to 15 residues. Germline lookup yields CDR1 MDHEN and CDR2 SYDVKM. CDR3 coding DNA: TGTGCCAGCACCTCTGTGACTAGCGGGTCCTACGAGCAGTACTTC. Its protein product is CASTSVTSGSYEQYF.

The chain uses TRBV4-1 and TRBJ1-2; a weak D match, TRBD1 (5 bases). This CDR3 has 13 residues. V lost 5 bases, J lost 7 bases, and 14 bases lay in between. Germline V gene data show CDR1 as MGHRA and CDR2 as YSYEKL. CDR3 DNA: TGCGCCAGCAGCGACTTAGGAGGGACTGGCTACACCTTC. Protein sequence: CASSDLGGTGYTF.

The count of this clone is one. This chain joins TRBV5-1 and TRBJ1-1; D is possibly TRBD1 (6 bases). The germline V gene encodes CDR1 SGHRS and CDR2 YFSETQ. The V end was cut by 6 bases, the J end by 0 bases, with 15 bases between. The CDR3 has 15 residues. The chain's CDR3 is CASTKNRELNTEAFF. The CDR3 DNA follows: TGCGCCAGCACCAAAAACAGGGAACTGAACACTGAAGCTTTCTTT.

V gene TRBV28 combines with J gene TRBJ2-3; a possible D gene is TRBD1 (5 bases). CDR3 length: 15 residues. Per germline, CDR1 MDHEN and CDR2 SYDVKM. Trimming pared 5 bases from V and 0 bases from J, leaving 12 bases between. CDR3 sequence reads: CASSPGHLSTDTQYF. CDR3 sequence (DNA): TGTGCCAGCAGTCCAGGACACCTCAGCACAGATACGCAGTATTTT.

The chain carries TRBV19 and TRBJ2-1, with 8 bases matching TRBD2. V lost 10 bases to trimming and J lost 9 bases; unmatched junction nucleotides: 11. Germline V CDR1 and CDR2: LNHDA, SQIVND (reference sequence). The CDR3 has 13 residues. The CDR3 DNA reads as TGTGCCACTCGGGAGGGAGGTCTCAGTGAGCAGTTCTTC. This sequence encodes CATREGGLSEQFF.

V and J are TRBV5-4 and TRBJ2-7; D possibly corresponds to TRBD1 (7 bases). The CDR3 covers 13 residues. Trimming pared 4 bases from V and 2 bases from J, leaving 10 bases between. Germline V lookup: CDR1 SGHNT, CDR2 YYREEE (reference sequence). The CDR3, as DNA: TGTGCCAGCAGCGCGGGACAGACCTACGAGCAGTACTTC. It is translated as CASSAGQTYEQYF.

The rearrangement uses TRBV23-1 and TRBJ2-7; the D gene is possibly TRBD1 (5 bases). TRBV23-1 is filed as an ORF, its function uncertain. Trimming removed 10 bases from V and 0 bases from J, with 19 bases in between. The CDR3 length is 15 residues. CDR3 sequence reads: CAIGYTTASSYEQYF. CDR3 nucleotide sequence: TGCGCCATAGGTTATACGACAGCGAGCTCCTACGAGCAGTACTTC.

The J gene is TRBJ2-7, the V gene TRBV5-6; D call uncertain. Germline V gene lookup returns CDR1 SGHDT and CDR2 YYEEEE. The CDR3 sequence is 13 residues long. The V end was cut by 0 bases, the J end by 3 bases, with 7 bases between. CDR3 protein: CASSLANVYEQYF. Written as DNA, the CDR3 is TGTGCCAGCAGCTTGGCAAATGTCTACGAGCAGTACTTC.

The V call is TRBV10-2, the J call TRBJ2-1; 8 nucleotides agree with TRBD1. This CDR3 is built from 14 residues. With 3 bases clipped from V and 4 bases from J, the junction kept 2 bases outside the gene matches. Looked up from germline, CDR1 is WSHSY and CDR2 is SAAADI. CDR3 region: CASSERTGYNEQFF. The CDR3 DNA follows: TGCGCCAGCAGTGAACGGACAGGGTACAATGAGCAGTTCTTC.

The gene calls are TRBV7-8 and TRBJ2-7; D perhaps matches TRBD1 (6 bases). V was trimmed by 10 bases and J by 4 bases, leaving 14 bases between them. From germline, CDR1 is SGHVS and CDR2 FQNEAQ. This CDR3 has 12 amino acids. CDR3 DNA: TGTGCCACGGGCAGGGGAACGTACGAGCAGTACTTC. Amino acid sequence: CATGRGTYEQYF.

The V call is TRBV28, the J call TRBJ2-2; 13 bases fit TRBD2. CDR1 is MDHEN and CDR2 is SYDVKM in the germline V gene. CDR3 length: 17 amino acids. The V and J ends lost 2 bases and 7 bases, in that order; junction bases with no gene match: 7. The CDR3 protein is CASSLPSLAGGLGELFF. The CDR3 coding sequence is TGTGCCAGCAGTTTACCTTCACTAGCGGGAGGGCTCGGGGAGCTGTTTTTT.

The genes are TRBV5-4 and TRBJ2-1; 8 bases fit TRBD2. The CDR3 consists of 15 residues. The J segment lost 4 bases and the V segment lost 1 base, leaving 4 bases of the junction unmatched. The V gene's germline CDR1 is SGHNT and CDR2 YYREEE (reference sequence). The CDR3: CASSLRLARYNEQFF. In DNA, the CDR3 is TGTGCCAGCAGCTTGAGACTAGCGCGATACAATGAGCAGTTCTTC. Using reference TRBV5-4 and TRBJ2-1 for the parts outside the CDR3, the full variable domain is ETGVTQSPTHLIKTRGQQVTLRCSSQSGHNTVSWYQQALGQGPQFIFQYYREEENGRGNFPPRFSGLQFPNYSSELNVNALELDDSALYLCASSLRLARYNEQFFGPGTRLTVL.

This clone was detected a few times. This chain connects TRBV2 to TRBJ1-2, with no clear D. Germline CDR1 and CDR2: SNHLY and FYNNEI. This CDR3 spans 14 amino acids. Trimming cost V 1 base and J 7 bases, with 13 bases left between them. CDR3 sequence (DNA): TGTGCCAGCAGTGAAGGTAGTGCGGAGGGTGGCTACACCTTC. This codes for CASSEGSAEGGYTF.

This rearrangement joins TRBV11-2 to TRBJ2-1; a possible D gene is TRBD2 (6 bases). The CDR3 runs 18 residues. With 2 bases removed from V and 7 bases from J, the gap between germline ends came to 24 bases. The V gene's germline CDR1 is SGHAT and CDR2 FQNNGV. The CDR3 protein is CASSLYQILGLATNEQFF. As DNA, the CDR3 is TGTGCCAGCAGCTTATACCAAATATTGGGACTGGCGACGAATGAGCAGTTCTTC.

The rearrangement joins TRBV5-4 to TRBJ2-3, with 9 bases fitting TRBD2. Germline V gives CDR1 SGHNT, CDR2 YYREEE (reference sequence). This CDR3 comprises 15 residues. V was clipped by 1 base and J by 3 bases; unmatched bases: 3. The DNA for the CDR3 is TGTGCCAGCAGCTTGAGTGGACTAGCGACAGATACGCAGTATTTT. This encodes CASSLSGLATDTQYF.